Included here is one T cell receptor beta chain sequence, with context. The antigen remains undetermined. Clones were sequenced by immunoSEQ multiplex PCR, and TCRdb holds only the in-frame ones, with some missing. The repertoire holds about 15,000 clones, with roughly 90% as singletons. The data derive from a study of T cell clonotyping in hematopoietic cell transplantation. Notes on the study in general: Few recipient clonotypes overlapped donors; over 97% were de novo at given depth.

Germline CDR1 and CDR2: SGHVS and FQNEAQ. This CDR3 is built from 16 residues. V dropped 1 base and J dropped 3; count of bases not matched to a gene: 7. Material for sequencing was peripheral blood mononuclear cells. The J gene is TRBJ2-7, the V gene TRBV7-8; 9 nucleotides align to TRBD1. This receptor was taken from a man over 45 in good health. Some clones in this sample may be carry-over from other donors' samples. The CDR3: CASSLGIRTGDYEQYF. CDR3 DNA: TGTGCCAGCAGCTTAGGGATTCGGACAGGGGACTACGAGCAGTACTTC.